Listed below are T cell receptor beta chains from one sample, sequenced in a study of blood T cell repertoires in COVID-19. Using immunoSEQ multiplex PCR, the repertoire was profiled, and TCRdb retains in-frame clones only, with some absent. The sample has 110,000 or so clones, approximately 85% seen once. The sequencing sample was made of peripheral blood. The receptors shown here come from an older woman with COVID-19, enrolled during active disease. The CDR3 runs from the conserved cysteine through the conserved F or W. The D gene is left open where the match is weak. Size is stated for part of the rows, as once, few or many counts, or as a class when the clone is expanded.

CDR3 DNA	CDR3 protein	D gene	clone size	V gene	J gene
TGTGCCTGGAGCAAACGGGGTGGGAATCAGCCCCAGCATTTT	CAWSKRGGNQPQHF	NA	NA	TRBV30	TRBJ1-5
TGTGCCACTAACTCCGGGACAGGGGGCGTTCTGGAGACCCAGTACTTC	CATNSGTGGVLETQYF	TRBD1	NA	TRBV27	TRBJ2-5
TGTGCCAGCAGTTTATGGGAGGAGGGAGGCTACACCTTC	CASSLWEEGGYTF	NA	once	TRBV28	TRBJ1-2
TGTGCCAGCAGTGAAGCGACAGCCTACGAGCAGTACTTC	CASSEATAYEQYF	NA	NA	TRBV6-1	TRBJ2-7
TGTGCCAGTAGTATCCAACACAGGACTGAAGCTTTCTTT	CASSIQHRTEAFF	NA	NA	TRBV19	TRBJ1-1
TGTGCCACCCTAGGAGGGGACACTGAAGCTTTCTTT	CATLGGDTEAFF	NA	NA	TRBV2	TRBJ1-1
TGTGCCAGCAGCCAAGGTGGGGCCTTGGCAGATACGCAGTATTTT	CASSQGGALADTQYF	NA	NA	TRBV9	TRBJ2-3
TGTGCCAGTAGTCAGGCCCTGAACACTGAAGCTTTCTTT	CASSQALNTEAFF	NA	NA	TRBV19	TRBJ1-1
TGTGCCAGCAGCTTAGATCGGACAGGGAACGAGCAGTTCTTC	CASSLDRTGNEQFF	TRBD1	NA	TRBV11-2	TRBJ2-1
TGTGCCAGCAGCGTCGGACAGGGGGATTCACCCCTCCACTTT	CASSVGQGDSPLHF	TRBD1	NA	TRBV7-6	TRBJ1-6
TGTGCCAGCAGTTTAGGGGGCCAGCTCGCTCCGGAAGCTTTCTTT	CASSLGGQLAPEAFF	NA	NA	TRBV28	TRBJ1-1
TGTGCCAGCAGCGTAAGGAATAGCGAGACTGAGCAGTTCTTC	CASSVRNSETEQFF	NA	NA	TRBV9	TRBJ2-1
TGTGCCAGCAGCTTAAGCCAGGGGGACACTGAAGCTTTCTTT	CASSLSQGDTEAFF	TRBD1	NA	TRBV7-9	TRBJ1-1
TGTGCCAGCAGCAAACTCAGCGGGGGGGCTCTCCGAAGGGACGAGCAGTACTTC	CASSKLSGGALRRDEQYF	NA	once	TRBV21-1	TRBJ2-7
TGTGCCAGCAGCCGCGAACAGGGTGGTGGAAACACCATATATTTT	CASSREQGGGNTIYF	NA	NA	TRBV3-1/TRBV3-2	TRBJ1-3
TGTGCCAGCAGCTTAGGCTCTAGCGTTGAGCAGTTCTTC	CASSLGSSVEQFF	NA	NA	TRBV11-3	TRBJ2-1
TGTGCCAGCAGCTTGAATAGCGGGGGGGAAACAGATACGCAGTATTTT	CASSLNSGGETDTQYF	TRBD2	NA	TRBV5-4	TRBJ2-3
TGTGCCAGCAGCCCCGGACAGATGAACACTGAAGCTTTCTTT	CASSPGQMNTEAFF	NA	NA	TRBV11-2	TRBJ1-1
TGTGCCAGCTCACTTTCCCTTAATGAAAAACTGTTTTTT	CASSLSLNEKLFF	NA	NA	TRBV18	TRBJ1-4
TGTGCCTGGAGTGTACCCCCCCCTCGTTTAAGGGAGGGGGAAGAGACCCAGTACTTC	CAWSVPPPRLREGEETQYF	NA	medium-sized	TRBV30	TRBJ2-5
TGTGCCAGCAGCTTGGGAGGGTACGCAGGAAACACCATATATTTT	CASSLGGYAGNTIYF	NA	NA	TRBV5-4	TRBJ1-3
TGTGCCAGTTCAGCACAGGGTGGTACCGGGGAGCTGTTTTTT	CASSAQGGTGELFF	NA	NA	TRBV19	TRBJ2-2
TGTGCCATCAGTGTCGGACAGGGAGAACAGCCCCAGCATTTT	CAISVGQGEQPQHF	TRBD1	once	TRBV10-3	TRBJ1-5
TGCGCCAGCAGCTCGAGGGACAGGGAAGCCTACGAGCAGTACTTC	CASSSRDREAYEQYF	TRBD1	NA	TRBV5-1	TRBJ2-7
TGCGCCAGCAGCCAACAACCAGCGGGGGTACCTCAAGATACGCAGTATTTT	CASSQQPAGVPQDTQYF	TRBD2	NA	TRBV4-1	TRBJ2-3
TGTGCCAGCAAGCCCCCCGGGGGTAGCTATGGCTACACCTTC	CASKPPGGSYGYTF	NA	NA	TRBV9	TRBJ1-2
TGTGCCAGCAGCTTATGGACTAGCGGGGGGGTAGAGACCCAGTACTTC	CASSLWTSGGVETQYF	TRBD2	NA	TRBV13	TRBJ2-5
TGTGCCTACAGACAGGGGGACGAGACCCAGTACTTC	CAYRQGDETQYF	TRBD1	NA	TRBV30	TRBJ2-5
TGTGCCAGCATCCGACTAGCGGGGGTCGGGGAGACCCAGTACTTC	CASIRLAGVGETQYF	TRBD2	NA	TRBV6-5	TRBJ2-5
TGTGCCAGCAGCCCCACCCTGACAGGGACCCACGAGCAGTACTTC	CASSPTLTGTHEQYF	TRBD1	NA	TRBV3-1/TRBV3-2	TRBJ2-7
TGCGCCAGCATCCTGGAGCCCCTCGTGCGAACTGAAGCTTTCTTT	CASILEPLVRTEAFF	NA	NA	TRBV5-1	TRBJ1-1
TGCGCCAGCAGCTTGGAGCTGGATGGCGGCACTGAAGCTTTCTTT	CASSLELDGGTEAFF	NA	NA	TRBV5-1	TRBJ1-1
TGTGCCAGTAGTCTCTATTCTATCGGGGTCAAGGCGAATCAGCCCCAGCATTTT	CASSLYSIGVKANQPQHF	NA	NA	TRBV19	TRBJ1-5
TGTGCCAGCACAGCGACCGGGATAGAACTGTTTTTT	CASTATGIELFF	NA	NA	TRBV6-6	TRBJ1-4
TGTGCCAGTAGTACGGGTTACCATGAGCAGTTCTTC	CASSTGYHEQFF	NA	NA	TRBV19	TRBJ2-1
TGTGCCAGCGGGCAGTATAATGAAAAACTGTTTTTT	CASGQYNEKLFF	NA	NA	TRBV6-5	TRBJ1-4
TGTGCCAGTAGCGCTCAGGGGGCTGGGGCCAACGTCCTGACTTTC	CASSAQGAGANVLTF	TRBD1	few	TRBV19	TRBJ2-6
TGTGCCAGTGGGGGGTACAATGAGCAGTTCTTC	CASGGYNEQFF	NA	NA	TRBV19	TRBJ2-1
TGCGCCAGCAGCCCTGGGACAGCCTATGGCTACACCTTC	CASSPGTAYGYTF	TRBD1	NA	TRBV5-1	TRBJ1-2
TGTGCCAGCAGCCCCACAGGGGGCTTGTGGACTGAAGCTTTCTTT	CASSPTGGLWTEAFF	TRBD1	NA	TRBV6-6	TRBJ1-1
TGTGCCAGCAGCCTTGACCGCAGGGGAATTAAATCCTACGAGCAGTACTTC	CASSLDRRGIKSYEQYF	NA	once	TRBV4-2	TRBJ2-7
TGTGCCAGCAGACCCCCCAGCAGGGGGCATGGCTACACCTTC	CASRPPSRGHGYTF	TRBD1	NA	TRBV6-5	TRBJ1-2
TGTGCCAGCAGTGAACGGTATCGCAGCAATCAGCCCCAGCATTTT	CASSERYRSNQPQHF	NA	NA	TRBV2	TRBJ1-5
TGTGCCAGCAGAAGGGACAGGGGGACGTACGAGCAGTACTTC	CASRRDRGTYEQYF	TRBD1	NA	TRBV28	TRBJ2-7
TGCAGCGGTTTACAGGGGAGGAACACTGAAGCTTTCTTT	CSGLQGRNTEAFF	TRBD1	NA	TRBV29-1	TRBJ1-1
TGTGCCAGCAGCTTCATGGGCCGCTCCTACGAGCAGTACTTC	CASSFMGRSYEQYF	NA	NA	TRBV11-1	TRBJ2-7
TGTGCCAGCAGTGGACAGGGAAGCTCCTACGAGCAGTACTTC	CASSGQGSSYEQYF	TRBD1	NA	TRBV2	TRBJ2-7
TGTGCCAGCAGCCCCATGTACCGGACAGGGGAGGGCTACACCTTC	CASSPMYRTGEGYTF	TRBD1	NA	TRBV7-6	TRBJ1-2
TGTGCCAGCAGCTCGAGGGGCAGGGGGCGGGATGGCTACACCTTC	CASSSRGRGRDGYTF	TRBD1	NA	TRBV11-2	TRBJ1-2
TGTGCCATCAGGGGGACAGACGCGAGGGAGACCCAGTACTTC	CAIRGTDARETQYF	TRBD1	NA	TRBV10-3	TRBJ2-5
TGTGCCAGCAGTTTATACCCCAGGGGGCAAACTGAAGCTTTCTTT	CASSLYPRGQTEAFF	TRBD1	NA	TRBV28	TRBJ1-1